The entry below describes one T cell receptor beta chain. Its antigen target is currently unknown. Per-base qualities were not stored, and no clone one base away is much larger. Library prep was done by the immunoSEQ multiplex PCR assay. Concerning the study's data processing: A statistical classification framework was built to diagnose cytomegalovirus status from the catalog of TCR beta chain sequences. TCRdb mirrors the immuneACCESS table, restricted to in-frame sequences. Some clones are absent from its copies; in checked studies, under half trace to an unresolved V gene, and the reason for the others is unknown. The DNA was the basis for D and trimming; V, J and clone size are from that table. The table for this sample lists some 79,000 clones; 90% to 95% of them were counted only once. Together, the top ten hold roughly 3.2% of the sample. The donors were included in the validation cohort of 130 or so subjects, a group kept apart from the roughly 700-subject first cohort.

The junction shows trimming of 6 bases on V and 1 base on J, and the gene matches do not reach 7 bases of it. The germline V gene provides CDR1 MDHEN and CDR2 SYDVKM. The CDR3 measures 16 amino acids from cysteine to phenylalanine. Only the CDR3 DNA stays, 48 bases, in frame from base 1. The data derive from a study of cytomegalovirus exposure and HLA in healthy donors (dated by TCRdb to about 2017). At the level of the whole study: A later analysis indicated that the 100 to 150 validation repertoires were generated on the platform also employed for the 700 or so repertoires of the first cohort. High-throughput TCR immunosequencing, statistical association of individual TCRs with disease status, and machine learning were combined to predict cytomegalovirus infection status. Along with the approximately 670-subject first cohort, a separate validation cohort of over 90 different subjects was used. The study aimed to test whether cataloging public T cell receptors could reveal signatures of past pathogen exposure.

Study-level results and caveats: Of the cluster scores, roughly 95% were above 0 in a later analysis, which found that TCRs clustered in the first cohort also tended to co-occur in the 120 validation repertoires. The authors suggested that the approach could potentially be extended to other disease states and immunological phenotypes. A total of around 150 TCR beta chains were listed by the study as associated with cytomegalovirus. While some public TCRs were present in many individuals, most TCR sequences turned up only very rarely across donors. The validation cohort had no HLA typing available for a later analysis, so co-occurrence within that cohort was assessed over all 130 or so repertoires. The classifier was reported to diagnose cytomegalovirus status with high specificity and sensitivity in both the original and validation cohorts. In vitro tests confirmed that a few of the cytomegalovirus-associated TCR beta chains recognize cytomegalovirus antigens.

Material for sequencing was PBMCs. The receptor was derived from a woman aged 18 to 35 in good health and CMV-seropositive. The rearrangement combines TRBV28 with TRBJ2-4; TRBD2 lines up with 9 middle nucleotides. The CDR3 sequence is CASSAGGRVAKNIQYF. The nucleotides are TGTGCCAGCAGCGCTGGCGGGAGGGTCGCCAAAAACATTCAGTACTTC.